The entry that follows covers one T cell receptor (beta chain) sequence. V was clipped by 4 bases and J by 0 bases; unmatched bases: 9. The CDR3 is made up of 17 amino acids. Germline lookup yields CDR1 SQVTM and CDR2 ANQGSEA. The data were taken from a study of blood T cell repertoires in COVID-19. Study-wide context: From the United States, Italy and Spain came samples of acute and convalescent COVID-19. T cells, B-cell-depleted T cells, or PBMCs supplied cDNA or gDNA.

Original processing notes: Reference gene primers were amplified, and this amplification served to estimate nucleated cell counts. Profiled with immunoSEQ multiplex PCR; TCRdb holds only in-frame clones, not every one. Clone size and the V and J calls come from that table; the DNA yielded D and trimming. Of about 530,000 clones in the sample, around 90% were seen once. This TCR was recovered from a woman aged 45-60 years with COVID-19, enrolled during active disease. Source material: peripheral blood. The chain carries TRBV29-1 and TRBJ2-3, with TRBD2 matching over 11 bases. The CDR3 DNA reads TGCAGCGTTGGGCCGTCTAGCGGGGGGTTTAGCACAGATACGCAGTATTTT. Its translation is CSVGPSSGGFSTDTQYF.